The following is a T cell receptor beta chain sequence with its context. The CDR3 spans 16 residues. CDR1 and CDR2 from the germline V gene are KGHSH and LQKENI. Trimming took 3 bases from V and 3 from J; bases not matched to a gene: 8. This specimen belongs to a study of technical replicates of blood from a few donors. Sequencing was performed with immunoSEQ multiplex PCR; in TCRdb, only in-frame clones are kept and a portion is missing. This table has tens of thousands of clones, approximately 98% appearing once. The sequence derives from a human donor in good health. The specimen sequenced was T cells isolated from PBMCs. This chain connects TRBV18 to TRBJ2-5, with 9 bases aligning to TRBD2. This CDR3 reads CASSPQGSGREETQYF. Written as DNA, the CDR3 is TGTGCCAGCTCACCTCAGGGTAGCGGGAGAGAAGAGACCCAGTACTTC. Combining the CDR3 with reference TRBV18 and TRBJ2-5 gives the whole variable domain NAGVMQNPRHLVRRRGQEARLRCSPMKGHSHVYWYRQLPEEGLKFMVYLQKENIIDESGMPKERFSAEFPKEGPSILRIQQVVRGDSAAYFCASSPQGSGREETQYFGPGTRLLVL.